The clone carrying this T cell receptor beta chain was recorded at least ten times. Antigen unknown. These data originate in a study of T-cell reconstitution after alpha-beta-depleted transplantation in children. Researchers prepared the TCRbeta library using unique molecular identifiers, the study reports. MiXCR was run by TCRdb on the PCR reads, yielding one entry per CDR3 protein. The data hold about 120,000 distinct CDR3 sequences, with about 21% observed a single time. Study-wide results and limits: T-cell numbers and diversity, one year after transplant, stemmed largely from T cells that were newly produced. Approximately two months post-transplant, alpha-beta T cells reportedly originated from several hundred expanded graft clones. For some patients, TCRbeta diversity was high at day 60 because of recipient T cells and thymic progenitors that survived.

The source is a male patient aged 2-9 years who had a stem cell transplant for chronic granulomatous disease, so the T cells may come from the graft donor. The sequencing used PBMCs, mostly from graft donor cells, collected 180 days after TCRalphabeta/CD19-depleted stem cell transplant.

CDR3 amino acids: CASSLEFSALETQYF. The CDR3 DNA is TGTGCCAGCAGCTTAGAGTTTTCGGCCTTAGAGACCCAGTACTTC. This rearrangement joins TRBV11-2 to TRBJ2-5; unclear D gene. From germline, CDR1 is SGHAT and CDR2 FQNNGV. The CDR3 spans 15 residues. V shed 0 bases and J shed 4 bases, with 12 bases lying between them.